A selection of T cell receptor beta chains follows, all from one sample in a study of early stage breast cancer tumors. Generated by immunoSEQ multiplex PCR, the TCRdb table keeps only in-frame clones and is missing some. The table records around 6,500 clones, around three fifths of them present only once. The sequencing input was normal breast tissue next to the tumor. The receptors come from a person aged 50-59 years with breast cancer. Both conserved end residues are part of each CDR3. Each record gives: clone size, J gene, V gene, D gene, CDR3 DNA, CDR3 protein. D genes are given only for firm matches. Clone sizes are given selectively: once, few, many, or a class where the clone is expanded.

clone_size: few; j_call: TRBJ2-5; v_call: TRBV7-8; d_call: -; cdr3_nt: TGTGCCAGCAGCCCCTGGTGGGAGACCCAGTACTTC; cdr3_aa: CASSPWWETQYF
clone_size: -; j_call: TRBJ2-1; v_call: TRBV7-2; d_call: -; cdr3_nt: TGTGCCAGCAGCGCGGGACTGAGCTCCTACAATGAGCAGTTCTTC; cdr3_aa: CASSAGLSSYNEQFF
clone_size: -; j_call: TRBJ2-1; v_call: TRBV4-2; d_call: TRBD2; cdr3_nt: TGTGCCAGCAGACAATCCCTCGAGCGGGAGGGTGGAGATGAGCAGTTCTTC; cdr3_aa: CASRQSLEREGGDEQFF
clone_size: -; j_call: TRBJ2-1; v_call: TRBV6-1; d_call: TRBD2; cdr3_nt: TGTGCCAGCCGCAGAAACTTAGCGGGGAATGAGCAGTTCTTC; cdr3_aa: CASRRNLAGNEQFF
clone_size: -; j_call: TRBJ2-3; v_call: TRBV27; d_call: -; cdr3_nt: TGTGCCAGCAGTTTAAAAGAAGGAGATACGCAGTATTTT; cdr3_aa: CASSLKEGDTQYF
clone_size: few; j_call: TRBJ2-7; v_call: TRBV5-1; d_call: TRBD2; cdr3_nt: TGCGCCAGCAGCTTGGAACTAGCGGGAGGAAACGAGCAGTACTTC; cdr3_aa: CASSLELAGGNEQYF
clone_size: -; j_call: TRBJ2-5; v_call: TRBV7-9; d_call: TRBD2; cdr3_nt: TGTGCCAGCAGCTACAGCGGGAGTTGGTATGAGACCCAGTACTTC; cdr3_aa: CASSYSGSWYETQYF
clone_size: once; j_call: TRBJ2-3; v_call: TRBV10-3; d_call: -; cdr3_nt: TGTGCCATCACGTCCGGGAGTGTCTCAGATACGCAGTATTTT; cdr3_aa: CAITSGSVSDTQYF
clone_size: -; j_call: TRBJ2-5; v_call: TRBV13; d_call: TRBD2; cdr3_nt: TGTGCCAGCAGCCCACCGGGGGGGGGAGTTGAGACCCAGTACTTC; cdr3_aa: CASSPPGGGVETQYF
clone_size: few; j_call: TRBJ1-3; v_call: TRBV30; d_call: -; cdr3_nt: TGTGCCTGCCCGGGGCAGCACTCTGGAAACACCATATATTTT; cdr3_aa: CACPGQHSGNTIYF
clone_size: -; j_call: TRBJ1-4; v_call: TRBV2; d_call: TRBD1; cdr3_nt: TGTGCCAGCTCGAAGACAGGGGGGACTAATGAAAAACTGTTTTTT; cdr3_aa: CASSKTGGTNEKLFF
clone_size: -; j_call: TRBJ2-2; v_call: TRBV4-2; d_call: -; cdr3_nt: TGTGCCAGCAGCCGAGGCAGGGGCACCGGGGAGCTGTTTTTT; cdr3_aa: CASSRGRGTGELFF
clone_size: few; j_call: TRBJ2-2; v_call: TRBV19; d_call: -; cdr3_nt: TGTGCCAGTACCATGGGGTTCGGGGAGCTGTTTTTT; cdr3_aa: CASTMGFGELFF
clone_size: -; j_call: TRBJ1-1; v_call: TRBV11-1; d_call: -; cdr3_nt: TGTGCCAGCAGCTTAGTGAGGGGTTTCAACACTGAAGCTTTCTTT; cdr3_aa: CASSLVRGFNTEAFF
clone_size: -; j_call: TRBJ2-3; v_call: TRBV27; d_call: TRBD2; cdr3_nt: TGTGCCAGCAGTCCTAGCGGGAGCCCGATGGATACGCAGTATTTT; cdr3_aa: CASSPSGSPMDTQYF
clone_size: -; j_call: TRBJ2-7; v_call: TRBV10-1; d_call: -; cdr3_nt: TGCGCCACAGAGAAACCCTACGAGCAGTACTTC; cdr3_aa: CATEKPYEQYF
clone_size: few; j_call: TRBJ2-7; v_call: TRBV7-4; d_call: -; cdr3_nt: TGTGCCAGCAGCTTCCAGAGCATAAACTCCTACGAGCAGTACTTC; cdr3_aa: CASSFQSINSYEQYF
clone_size: -; j_call: TRBJ1-5; v_call: TRBV18; d_call: TRBD1; cdr3_nt: TGTGCCAGCTCACCGGGACAGGGGGACAATCAGCCCCAGCATTTT; cdr3_aa: CASSPGQGDNQPQHF
clone_size: -; j_call: TRBJ1-1; v_call: TRBV29-1; d_call: -; cdr3_nt: TGCAGCGTTGTCAGGGCTACTAACACTGAAGCTTTCTTT; cdr3_aa: CSVVRATNTEAFF